Detailed here is one T cell receptor (beta chain). Its antigen is not identified. The source of the sample is a study of cytomegalovirus exposure and HLA in healthy donors. Study observations and caveats: Other equally common chains were less clonally expanded than HLA-associated TCR beta chains, a later analysis showed. The CMV antigen specificity of three CMV-associated chains was confirmed through in vitro analysis. Reports state that TCR beta sequences accurately predicted most subjects' HLA-A and HLA-B alleles. Most of the CMV-associated TCR beta chains (in a later analysis) appeared to be HLA-restricted.

Amplification used 60 Vbeta primers and 13 Jbeta primers. TCRdb's copy holds only in-frame clones and misses some; the assay was immunoSEQ multiplex PCR. The sample yields roughly 150,000 clones, around 80% seen once. Germline CDR1 and CDR2: SGHRS and YFSETQ. This CDR3 is built from 16 residues. Trimming shortened V by 4 bases and J by 2 bases, and 16 bases separated the two germline ends. The sequenced sample was PBMCs. The origin of this receptor is a man aged 40-49 years in good health and CMV-seropositive. The rearrangement uses TRBV5-1 and TRBJ2-1, with D possibly being TRBD1 (7 bases). The CDR3 nucleotides read TGCGCCAGCAGCCCGGGGGCGGGACAGACCTACAATGAGCAGTTCTTC. Its protein product is CASSPGAGQTYNEQFF. Full variable domain (remainder filled in from reference TRBV5-1 and TRBJ2-1): KAGVTQTPRYLIKTRGQQVTLSCSPISGHRSVSWYQQTPGQGLQFLFEYFSETQRNKGNFPGRFSGRQFSNSRSEMNVSTLELGDSALYLCASSPGAGQTYNEQFFGPGTRLTVL.